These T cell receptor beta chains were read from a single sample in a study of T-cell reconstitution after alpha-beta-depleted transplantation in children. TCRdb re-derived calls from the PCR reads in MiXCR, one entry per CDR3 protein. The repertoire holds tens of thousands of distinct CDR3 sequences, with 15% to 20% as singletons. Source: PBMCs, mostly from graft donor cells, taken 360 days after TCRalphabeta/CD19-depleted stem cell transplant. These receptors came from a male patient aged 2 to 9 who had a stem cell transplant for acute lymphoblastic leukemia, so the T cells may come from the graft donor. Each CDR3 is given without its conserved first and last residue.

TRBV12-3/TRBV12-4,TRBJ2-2,ASSRPGRPGELF
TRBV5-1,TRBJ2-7,ASSLTGSYEQY
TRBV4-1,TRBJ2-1,ASSQGRNYGPRLYNEQF
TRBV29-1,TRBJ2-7,SVEAPWTYEQY
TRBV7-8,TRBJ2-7,ASSPSRQASTYEQY
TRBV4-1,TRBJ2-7,ASSQDMSEFREQY
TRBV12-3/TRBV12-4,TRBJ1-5,ASSFYRHQPQH
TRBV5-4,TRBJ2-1,ASSLPGLAGEGYNEQF
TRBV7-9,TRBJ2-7,ASSRRGVRTYEQY
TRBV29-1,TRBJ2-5,SVEDWETQY
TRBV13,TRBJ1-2,ASSITGHYGYT
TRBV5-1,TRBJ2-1,ASSLGLANNEQF
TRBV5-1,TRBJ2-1,ASSLGPTTEQF
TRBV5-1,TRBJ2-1,ASSLSLAEYNEQF
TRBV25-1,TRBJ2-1,ASSEVHYNEQF
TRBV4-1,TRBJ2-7,ASSQTGAVSSYEQY
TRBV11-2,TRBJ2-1,ASSLGGVFYNEQF
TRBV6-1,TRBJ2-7,ASSEDPFSYEQY